This passage covers 13 T cell receptor beta chains from one sample sequenced in a study of CD8 T cells in Susac syndrome. The RNA, about 0.45 to 1 ug, was put through reverse transcription using random hexamers. MiXCR was run by TCRdb on the immunoSEQ multiplex PCR reads, yielding one entry per CDR3 protein. The repertoire holds around 190,000 distinct CDR3 sequences, over 85% seen once, with approximately 0.094% in the top ten. The sequenced material came from CD4+ T cells from PBMCs. The origin of the receptors is a human donor in good health.

The J gene is TRBJ2-3, the V gene TRBV7-2, with 9 bases matching TRBD2. J lost 3 bases, V lost 5 bases, and 6 bases had no gene match. The CDR3 runs 15 residues. CDR1 is SGHTA and CDR2 is FQGNSA in the germline V gene. For the CDR3, the DNA is TGTGCCAGCAGCCAGCCAGCGGGGGGAACAGATACGCAGTATTTT. This encodes CASSQPAGGTDTQYF.

J is TRBJ2-2 and V is TRBV29-1, with D unresolved. The germline V and J ends were trimmed by 3 bases and 3 bases, with 8 bases remaining between them. The length of the CDR3 is 13 residues. The V gene's germline CDR1 is SQVTM and CDR2 ANQGSEA. The CDR3 DNA reads TGCAGCGTTGAGGATCGGGACACCGGGGAGCTGTTTTTT. Its protein product is CSVEDRDTGELFF.

This chain links TRBV6-5 with TRBJ1-2; TRBD1 aligns across 8 bases. V was pared by 6 bases and J by 8 bases, with 14 bases of the junction left unmatched. The CDR3 is made up of 15 amino acids. Germline V gives CDR1 MNHEY, CDR2 SVGAGI. The CDR3: CASSNGAGGRRGYTF. The CDR3 DNA is TGTGCCAGCAGCAATGGAGCAGGGGGCAGACGGGGCTACACCTTC.

The chain employs TRBV20-1 and TRBJ2-1, with D perhaps matching TRBD1 or TRBD2 (5 bases each). Germline CDR1 reads DFQATT; CDR2 reads SNEGSKA (reference sequence). This CDR3 has 16 residues. V gave up 6 bases and J gave up 0 bases, with 18 bases separating them. The CDR3 nucleotides are TGCAGTGCAAACGCCCCGGGGCCAAACTCCTACAATGAGCAGTTCTTC. Its translation is CSANAPGPNSYNEQFF.

The chain links TRBV7-9 to TRBJ1-5; D not resolved. This CDR3 is 12 amino acids long. Trimming pared 5 bases from V and 3 bases from J, leaving 5 bases between. Per germline, CDR1 SEHNR and CDR2 FQNEAQ (reference sequence). The chain's CDR3 is CASSNTNQPQHF. In DNA, the CDR3 is TGTGCCAGCAGCAACACCAATCAGCCCCAGCATTTT.

The rearrangement joins TRBV7-8 to TRBJ1-1; the D gene is possibly TRBD1 (5 bases). Trimming took off 7 bases at V and 11 bases at J, with 20 bases between the two ends. The germline V gene has CDR1 SGHVS and CDR2 FQNEAQ. This CDR3 region has 13 residues. CDR3 DNA sequence: TGTGCCAGCACCCCCGGGGGTAAGGAAGAGGCTTTCTTT. It codes for CASTPGGKEEAFF.

The chain links TRBV12-3 or TRBV12-4 to TRBJ1-1; D remains ambiguous. CDR3 length: 13 residues. V lost 7 bases to trimming and J lost 8 bases, with 17 bases between them. The CDR3 protein is CASTPTIWSEAFF. The CDR3 bases are TGTGCCAGCACCCCGACGATTTGGTCCGAAGCTTTCTTT.

V is TRBV9 and J is TRBJ2-5; D not resolved. The CDR3 contains 15 residues. The V and J ends lost 0 bases and 0 bases respectively, with 9 bases between them. Germline V lookup: CDR1 SGDLS, CDR2 YYNGEE. In DNA, the CDR3 is TGTGCCAGCAGCGTAGCTCCCCTGTACCAAGAGACCCAGTACTTC. Protein product: CASSVAPLYQETQYF.

V and J are TRBV9 and TRBJ2-7, with D hard to call. CDR1 SGDLS and CDR2 YYNGEE come from the germline V gene. V was clipped by 0 bases and J by 3 bases, with 10 bases between them. The CDR3 is made up of 14 amino acids. CDR3 nucleotide sequence: TGTGCCAGCAGCGTAGCCCCGACCAACTACGAGCAGTACTTC. Translating it yields CASSVAPTNYEQYF.

The CDR3 region is CATSRDRGVQGTEAFF. The CDR3 nucleotides read TGTGCCACCAGCAGAGATCGTGGAGTCCAGGGGACTGAAGCTTTCTTT. The rearrangement links TRBV15 to TRBJ1-1; D perhaps matches TRBD1 (6 bases). The V and J ends lost 0 bases and 5 bases respectively, with 16 bases between them. The CDR3 is 16 residues long. Looked up from germline, CDR1 is LNHNV and CDR2 is YYDKDF (reference sequence).

The chain links TRBV3-1 to TRBJ2-2; D uncertain. CDR1 LGHDT and CDR2 YNNKEL come from the germline V gene (reference sequence). The CDR3 has 13 residues. V dropped 1 base and J dropped 6 bases, with 6 bases sitting between them. CDR3 sequence (DNA): TGTGCCAGCAGCCAAGCTACAGCCGGGGAGCTGTTTTTT. This translates into CASSQATAGELFF. Looking up the rest from reference TRBV3-1 and TRBJ2-2 gives the full variable domain: DTAVSQTPKYLVTQMGNDKSIKCEQNLGHDTMYWYKQDSKKFLKIMFSYNNKELIINETVPNRFSPKSPDKAHLNLHINSLELGDSAVYFCASSQATAGELFFGEGSRLTVL.

The chain carries TRBV9 and TRBJ2-5; 7 bases map to TRBD1. The germline CDR1 and CDR2 sequences are SGDLS and YYNGEE. The V segment lost 7 bases and the J segment 5 bases; nucleotides outside the gene matches: 11. CDR3 length equals 14 residues. The CDR3 DNA sequence: TGTGCCAGCTCACTCGAGGGGGCTTGGGAGACCCAGTACTTC. Translation: CASSLEGAWETQYF.

V gene TRBV4-1 combines with J gene TRBJ2-6; the D is unclear. Between the trimmed V and J ends, which lost 2 bases and 1 base, there was a span of 15 bases. Germline V gives CDR1 MGHRA, CDR2 YSYEKL. This CDR3 region has 18 residues. The CDR3 spells CASSQLTGASSGANVLTF. CDR3 in DNA: TGCGCCAGCAGCCAATTAACGGGTGCGTCATCTGGGGCCAACGTCCTGACTTTC.